The 12 T cell receptor beta chains below were found in one sample sequenced in a study of blood T cell repertoires in COVID-19. Profiled with immunoSEQ multiplex PCR; TCRdb holds only in-frame clones, not every one. The sample includes 200,000 or so clones, 80% to 90% of them seen just once. Specimen: PBMCs or T cells enriched from blood (not recorded which). These receptor sequences come from a woman between 40 and 50 years old with acute COVID-19.

On this clone itself: A junction boundary mismatches the germline segment, possibly from a read error. CDR3 nucleotide sequence: TGTGCCAGCAGTTTGGGGGGGGACCCTGAAGCTTTCTTT. It codes for CASSLGGDPEAFF. This rearrangement joins TRBV5-4 to TRBJ1-1, with a possible D match to TRBD1 (5 bases). The CDR3 extends over 13 amino acids. In germline, CDR1 is SGHNT, CDR2 YYREEE (reference sequence).

This clone was seen a single time. CDR3 region: CASRQQGAGNTIYF. CDR3 nucleotides: TGTGCCAGCAGACAACAGGGGGCTGGAAACACCATATATTTT. The gene calls are TRBV2 and TRBJ1-3; 8 bases align to TRBD1. The ends lost 6 bases at V and 2 bases at J; junction bases unmatched: 3. This CDR3 is built from 14 residues. Germline CDR1 is SNHLY and CDR2 is FYNNEI.

The rearrangement joins TRBV14 to TRBJ2-5; D is unclear. Germline loops: CDR1 SGHDN, CDR2 FVKESK. The V gene lost 4 bases and the J gene lost 3 bases, with 9 bases spanning the gap. The CDR3 totals 13 residues. The CDR3 bases are TGTGCCAGCAGCCTGCAGGTGGAAGAGACCCAGTACTTC. Protein sequence: CASSLQVEETQYF.

The J gene is TRBJ2-7, the V gene TRBV7-9, with 9 bases matching TRBD1. Germline CDR1 and CDR2: SEHNR and FQNEAQ (reference sequence). The CDR3 runs 16 residues. The V gene end was trimmed by 5 bases and the J gene end by 1 base; junction bases not matched to a gene: 9. The CDR3 region is CASSKRRDRDSYEQYF. The CDR3 region has the DNA TGTGCCAGCAGCAAGAGGCGGGACAGGGATTCCTACGAGCAGTACTTC.

V and J are TRBV30 and TRBJ2-5, with D unresolved. Trimming took off 4 bases at V and 2 bases at J, with 5 bases between the two ends. This CDR3 region has 11 residues. Germline V gene data show CDR1 as GTSNPN and CDR2 as SVGIG (reference sequence). CDR3 loop: CAWTMQETQYF. The CDR3 region has the DNA TGTGCCTGGACCATGCAAGAGACCCAGTACTTC.

The chain joins TRBV27 to TRBJ2-7; maybe TRBD2 (6 bases). The CDR3 runs 15 residues. The germline V gene has CDR1 MNHEY and CDR2 SMNVEV (reference sequence). V lost 2 bases to trimming and J lost 7 bases, with 18 bases between them. Here the CDR3 DNA reads TGTGCCAGCAGTTTAAGGCCGGGGAGGACGTGGGAGCAGTACTTC. Translated, it gives CASSLRPGRTWEQYF.

V usage is TRBV21-1 and J usage is TRBJ1-2; TRBD1, the D gene given by the table, was not confirmed from the DNA. TRBV21-1 is a pseudogene. The CDR3 has 15 amino acids. The CDR3 nucleotides are TGTGCCAGCATCCCGGGACAGCAAGCTAACTATGGCTACACCTTC. This encodes CASIPGQQANYGYTF.

The chain is built from TRBV2 and TRBJ1-4; 8 positions agree with TRBD1. This CDR3 has 15 amino acids. Germline CDR1 and CDR2: SNHLY and FYNNEI. The V gene end was trimmed by 6 bases and the J gene end by 5 bases; junction bases not matched to a gene: 8. This CDR3 is CASSSWTGSNEKLFF. For the CDR3, the DNA is TGTGCCAGCAGCAGCTGGACAGGGTCGAATGAAAAACTGTTTTTT.

The genes are TRBV6-1 and TRBJ1-6; maybe TRBD1 (6 bases). V lost 4 bases and J lost 7, with 20 bases in between. The CDR3 runs 17 residues. Germline V gene data show CDR1 as MNHNS and CDR2 as SASEGT. Written as DNA, the CDR3 is TGTGCCAGCAGTGGCACCTCAGGGGATTCAAGAAATTCACCCCTCCACTTT. Its translation: CASSGTSGDSRNSPLHF.

The rearrangement uses TRBV11-2 and TRBJ2-7; D is possibly TRBD1 (6 bases). The CDR3 covers 13 residues. CDR1 SGHAT and CDR2 FQNNGV come from the germline V gene. V was cut by 2 bases and J by 4 bases, with 9 bases left in between. The CDR3 DNA reads TGTGCCAGCAGCTTACCAGGGGTGTACGAGCAGTACTTC. It yields the protein CASSLPGVYEQYF.

The chain has TRBV6-6 and TRBJ2-5; TRBD2 matches at 7 bases. V lost 7 bases, J lost 2 bases, and 4 bases stayed unmatched. Germline loops: CDR1 MNHNY, CDR2 SVGAGI (reference sequence). The CDR3 totals 13 residues. CDR3: CASTRTRQETQYF. For the CDR3, the DNA is TGTGCCAGCACTAGGACTAGGCAAGAGACCCAGTACTTC.

This clone turned up a few times. The genes are TRBV6-1 and TRBJ2-7; possibly TRBD1 for D (6 bases). V dropped 3 bases and J dropped 0 bases, with 12 bases sitting between them. The CDR3 sequence is 15 residues long. Per germline, CDR1 MNHNS and CDR2 SASEGT. The CDR3 protein is CASSDWGTYSYEQYF. In DNA, the CDR3 is TGTGCCAGCAGTGATTGGGGGACATACTCCTACGAGCAGTACTTC.